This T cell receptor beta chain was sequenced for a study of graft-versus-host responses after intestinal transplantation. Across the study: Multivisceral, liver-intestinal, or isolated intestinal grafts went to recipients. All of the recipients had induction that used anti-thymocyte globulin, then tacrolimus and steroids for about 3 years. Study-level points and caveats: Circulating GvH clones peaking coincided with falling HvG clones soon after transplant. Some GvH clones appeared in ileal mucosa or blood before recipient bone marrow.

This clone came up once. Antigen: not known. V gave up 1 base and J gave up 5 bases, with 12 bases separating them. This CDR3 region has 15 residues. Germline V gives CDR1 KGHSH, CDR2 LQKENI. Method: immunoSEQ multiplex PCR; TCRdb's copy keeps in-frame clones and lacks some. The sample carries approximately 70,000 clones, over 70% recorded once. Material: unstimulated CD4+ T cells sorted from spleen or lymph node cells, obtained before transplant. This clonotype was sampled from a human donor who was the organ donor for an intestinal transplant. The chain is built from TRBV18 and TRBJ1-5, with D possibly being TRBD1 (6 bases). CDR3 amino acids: CASSPRRGEDQPQHF. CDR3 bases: TGTGCCAGCTCACCACGCAGGGGAGAGGATCAGCCCCAGCATTTT.